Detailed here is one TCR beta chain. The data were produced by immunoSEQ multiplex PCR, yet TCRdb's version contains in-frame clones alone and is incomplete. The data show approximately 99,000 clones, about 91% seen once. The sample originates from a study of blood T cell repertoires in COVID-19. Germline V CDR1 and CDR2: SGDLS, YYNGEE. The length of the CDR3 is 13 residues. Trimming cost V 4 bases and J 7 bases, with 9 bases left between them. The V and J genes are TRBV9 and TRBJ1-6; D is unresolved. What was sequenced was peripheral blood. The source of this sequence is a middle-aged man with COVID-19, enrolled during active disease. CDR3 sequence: CASSLDWNSPLHF. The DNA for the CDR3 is TGTGCCAGCAGCTTAGACTGGAATTCACCCCTCCACTTT.